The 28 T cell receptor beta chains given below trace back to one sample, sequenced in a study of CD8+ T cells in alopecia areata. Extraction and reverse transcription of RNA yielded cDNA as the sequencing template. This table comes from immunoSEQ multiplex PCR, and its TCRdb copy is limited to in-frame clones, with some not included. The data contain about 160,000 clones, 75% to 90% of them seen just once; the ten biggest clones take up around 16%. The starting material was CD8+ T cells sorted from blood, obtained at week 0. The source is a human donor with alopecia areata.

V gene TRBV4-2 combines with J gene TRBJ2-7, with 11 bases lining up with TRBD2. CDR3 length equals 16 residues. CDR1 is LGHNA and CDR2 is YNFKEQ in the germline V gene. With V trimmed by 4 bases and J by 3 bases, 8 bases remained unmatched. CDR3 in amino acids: CASSPYWGLAVYEQYF. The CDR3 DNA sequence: TGTGCCAGCAGCCCATATTGGGGACTAGCGGTCTACGAGCAGTACTTC.

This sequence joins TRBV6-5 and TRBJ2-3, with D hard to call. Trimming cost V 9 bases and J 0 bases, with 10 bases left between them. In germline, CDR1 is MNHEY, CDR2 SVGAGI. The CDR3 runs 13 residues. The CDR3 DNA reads TGTGCCAGACAAGCTTCTAGCACAGATACGCAGTATTTT. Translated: CARQASSTDTQYF.

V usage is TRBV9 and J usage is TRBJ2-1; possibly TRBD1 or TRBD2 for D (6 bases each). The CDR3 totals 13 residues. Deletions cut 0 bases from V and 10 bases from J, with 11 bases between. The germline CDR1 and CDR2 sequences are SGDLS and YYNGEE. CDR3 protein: CASSVEGGEEQFF. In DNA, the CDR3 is TGTGCCAGCAGCGTAGAGGGGGGTGAGGAGCAGTTCTTC. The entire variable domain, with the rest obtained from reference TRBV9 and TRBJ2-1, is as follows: DSGVTQTPKHLITATGQRVTLRCSPRSGDLSVYWYQQSLDQGLQFLIQYYNGEERAKGNILERFSAQQFPDLHSELNLSSLELGDSALYFCASSVEGGEEQFFGPGTRLTVL.

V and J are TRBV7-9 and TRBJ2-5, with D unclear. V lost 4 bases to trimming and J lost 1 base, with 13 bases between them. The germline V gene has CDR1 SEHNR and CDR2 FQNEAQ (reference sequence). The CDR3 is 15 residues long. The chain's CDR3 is CASSSAWVLQETQYF. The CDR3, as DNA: TGTGCCAGCAGCTCGGCTTGGGTGCTCCAAGAGACCCAGTACTTC.

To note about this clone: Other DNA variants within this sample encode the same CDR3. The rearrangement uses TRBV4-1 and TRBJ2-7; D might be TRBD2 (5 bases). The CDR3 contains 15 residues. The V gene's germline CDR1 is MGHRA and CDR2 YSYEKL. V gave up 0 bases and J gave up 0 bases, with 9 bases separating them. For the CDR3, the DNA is TGCGCCAGCAGCCAAGAGAGGGCTGGCTCCTACGAGCAGTACTTC. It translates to CASSQERAGSYEQYF.

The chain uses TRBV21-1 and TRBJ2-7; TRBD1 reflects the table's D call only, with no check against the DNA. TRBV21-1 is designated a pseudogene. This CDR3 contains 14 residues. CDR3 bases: TGTGCCAGCCTAAAACCGGGACAGGGGCACGAGCAGTACTTC. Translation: CASLKPGQGHEQYF.

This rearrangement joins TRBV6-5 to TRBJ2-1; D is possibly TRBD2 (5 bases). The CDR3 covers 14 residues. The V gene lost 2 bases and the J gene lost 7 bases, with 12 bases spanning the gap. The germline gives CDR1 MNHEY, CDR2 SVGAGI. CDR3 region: CASSYEGLTNEQFF. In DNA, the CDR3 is TGTGCCAGCAGTTACGAGGGCCTGACAAATGAGCAGTTCTTC.

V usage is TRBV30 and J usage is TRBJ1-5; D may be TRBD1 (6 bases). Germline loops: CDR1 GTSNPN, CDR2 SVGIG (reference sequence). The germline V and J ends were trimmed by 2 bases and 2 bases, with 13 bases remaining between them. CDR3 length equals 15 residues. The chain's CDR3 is CAWSPPDSGNQPQHF. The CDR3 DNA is TGTGCCTGGAGTCCACCGGACAGCGGCAATCAGCCCCAGCATTTT.

DNA for the CDR3: TGTGCCAGCTCACCACCTATAACAGGGGCCACAGATACGCAGTATTTT. Its translation is CASSPPITGATDTQYF. V usage is TRBV18 and J usage is TRBJ2-3; 7 bases fit TRBD1. The CDR3 runs 16 residues. Germline V CDR1 and CDR2: KGHSH, LQKENI. The junction had 5 bases not matched to a gene; V was cut back by 0 bases and J by 2 bases.

The DNA for the CDR3 is TGTGCCAGCCGATCGTCCGGGGAGCTGTTTTTT. Translating gives CASRSSGELFF. This chain connects TRBV19 to TRBJ2-2; D ambiguous. CDR1 LNHDA and CDR2 SQIVND come from the germline V gene (reference sequence). V lost 9 bases and J 6 bases, leaving 8 bases between the germline ends. The CDR3 loop spans 11 amino acids.

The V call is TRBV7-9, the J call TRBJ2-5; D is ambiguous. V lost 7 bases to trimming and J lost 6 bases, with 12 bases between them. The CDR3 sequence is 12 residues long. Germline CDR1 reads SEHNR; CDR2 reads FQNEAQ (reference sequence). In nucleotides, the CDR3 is TGTGCCAGCATCCCGTTGCAGCAGACCCAGTACTTC. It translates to CASIPLQQTQYF.

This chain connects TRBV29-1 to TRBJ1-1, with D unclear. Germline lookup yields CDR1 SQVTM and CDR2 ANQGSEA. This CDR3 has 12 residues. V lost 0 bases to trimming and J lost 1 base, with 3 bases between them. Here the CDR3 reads CSVEEENTEAFF. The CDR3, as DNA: TGCAGCGTTGAAGAGGAGAACACTGAAGCTTTCTTT.

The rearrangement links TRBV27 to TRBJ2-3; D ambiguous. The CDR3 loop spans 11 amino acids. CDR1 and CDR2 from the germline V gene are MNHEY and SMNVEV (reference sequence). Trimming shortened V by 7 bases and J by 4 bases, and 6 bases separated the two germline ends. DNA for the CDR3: TGTGCCAGCACCCTGTCAGATACGCAGTATTTT. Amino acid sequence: CASTLSDTQYF.

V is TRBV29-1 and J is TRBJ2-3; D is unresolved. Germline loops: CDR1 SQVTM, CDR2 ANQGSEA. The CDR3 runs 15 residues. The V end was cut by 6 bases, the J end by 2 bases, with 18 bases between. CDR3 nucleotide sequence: TGCAGCGTCGAAACCAAATTGGCCCCCACAGATACGCAGTATTTT. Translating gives CSVETKLAPTDTQYF.

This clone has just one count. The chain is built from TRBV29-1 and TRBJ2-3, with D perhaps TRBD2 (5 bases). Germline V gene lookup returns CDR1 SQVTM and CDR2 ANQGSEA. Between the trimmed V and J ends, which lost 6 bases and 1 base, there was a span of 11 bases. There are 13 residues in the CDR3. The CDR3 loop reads CSVWRRGTDTQYF. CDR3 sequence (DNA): TGCAGCGTCTGGAGGCGAGGCACAGATACGCAGTATTTT.

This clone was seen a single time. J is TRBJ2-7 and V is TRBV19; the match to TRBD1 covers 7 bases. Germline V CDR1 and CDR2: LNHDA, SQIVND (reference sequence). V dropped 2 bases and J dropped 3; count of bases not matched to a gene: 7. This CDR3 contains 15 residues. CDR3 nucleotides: TGTGCCAGTAGTATATCCCCACAGGGGAACTACGAGCAGTACTTC. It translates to CASSISPQGNYEQYF.

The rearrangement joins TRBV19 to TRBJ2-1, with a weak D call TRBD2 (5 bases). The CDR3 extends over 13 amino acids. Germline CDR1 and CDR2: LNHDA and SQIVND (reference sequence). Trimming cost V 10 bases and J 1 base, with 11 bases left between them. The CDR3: CATVGGSYNEQFF. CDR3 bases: TGTGCCACAGTTGGAGGTTCCTACAATGAGCAGTTCTTC. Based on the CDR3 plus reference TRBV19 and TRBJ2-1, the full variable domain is DGGITQSPKYLFRKEGQNVTLSCEQNLNHDAMYWYRQDPGQGLRLIYYSQIVNDFQKGDIAEGYSVSREKKESFPLTVTSAQKNPTAFYLCATVGGSYNEQFFGPGTRLTVL.

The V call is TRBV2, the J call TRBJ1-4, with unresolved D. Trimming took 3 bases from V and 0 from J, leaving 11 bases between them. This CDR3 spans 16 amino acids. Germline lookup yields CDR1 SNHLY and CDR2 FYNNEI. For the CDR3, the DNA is TGTGCCAGCAGTGAGGGGATTTCCGCAACTAATGAAAAACTGTTTTTT. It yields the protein CASSEGISATNEKLFF. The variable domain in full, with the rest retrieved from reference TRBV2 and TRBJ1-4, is EPEVTQTPSHQVTQMGQEVILRCVPISNHLYFYWYRQILGQKVEFLVSFYNNEISEKSEIFDDQFSVERPDGSNFTLKIRSTKLEDSAMYFCASSEGISATNEKLFFGSGTQLSVL.

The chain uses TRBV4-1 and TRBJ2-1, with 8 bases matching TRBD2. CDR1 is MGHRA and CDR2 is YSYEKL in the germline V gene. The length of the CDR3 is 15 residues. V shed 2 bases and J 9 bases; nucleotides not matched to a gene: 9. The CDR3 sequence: CASSQSSGVIGEQFF. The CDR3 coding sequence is TGCGCCAGCAGCCAAAGTAGCGGGGTTATCGGTGAGCAGTTCTTC.

The CDR3 bases are TGCGCCAGCAGTGAGTTACAATTCCCGGATACGCAGTATTTT. Residues: CASSELQFPDTQYF. The chain has TRBV10-1 and TRBJ2-3; unclear D gene. CDR1 is WNHNN, CDR2 SYGVQD, per germline (reference sequence). The CDR3 runs 14 residues. Deletions cut 1 base from V and 6 bases from J, with 11 bases between.

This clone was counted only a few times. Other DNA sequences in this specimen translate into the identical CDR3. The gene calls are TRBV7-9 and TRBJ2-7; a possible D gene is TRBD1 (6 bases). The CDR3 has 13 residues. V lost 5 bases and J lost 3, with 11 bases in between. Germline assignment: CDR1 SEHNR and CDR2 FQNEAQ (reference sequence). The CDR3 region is CASSPRGGYEQYF. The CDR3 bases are TGTGCCAGCAGCCCCCGAGGGGGCTACGAGCAGTACTTC.

The CDR3 DNA reads as TGTGCCATCAGTGGGGACAGACTCTCCTACGAGCAGTACTTC. It encodes CAISGDRLSYEQYF. This sequence joins TRBV10-3 and TRBJ2-7, with 7 bases lining up with TRBD1. The germline CDR1 and CDR2 sequences are ENHRY and SYGVKD. There are 14 residues in the CDR3. Trimming removed 4 bases from V and 0 bases from J; junction bases left unmatched: 3.

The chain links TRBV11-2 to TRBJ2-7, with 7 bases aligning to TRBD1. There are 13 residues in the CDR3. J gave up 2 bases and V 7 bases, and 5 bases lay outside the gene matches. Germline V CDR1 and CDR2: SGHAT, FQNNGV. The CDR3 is CASIPTGAYEQYF. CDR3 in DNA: TGTGCCAGCATCCCAACAGGGGCCTACGAGCAGTACTTC.

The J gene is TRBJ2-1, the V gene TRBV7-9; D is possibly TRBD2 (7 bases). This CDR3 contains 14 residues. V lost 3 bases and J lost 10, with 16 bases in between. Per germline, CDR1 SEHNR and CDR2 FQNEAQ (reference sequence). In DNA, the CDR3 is TGTGCCAGCAGCTTGACCCGGGGGGCAGAGGAGCAGTTCTTC. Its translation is CASSLTRGAEEQFF.

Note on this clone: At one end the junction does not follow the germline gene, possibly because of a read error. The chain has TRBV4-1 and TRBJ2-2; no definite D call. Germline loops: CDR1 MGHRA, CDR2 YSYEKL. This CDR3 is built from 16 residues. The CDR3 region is CASSRLGSRNPGELFF. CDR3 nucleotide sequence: TGCGCCAGCAGCAGGTTGGGAAGTCGGAACCCCGGGGAGCTGTTTTTT.

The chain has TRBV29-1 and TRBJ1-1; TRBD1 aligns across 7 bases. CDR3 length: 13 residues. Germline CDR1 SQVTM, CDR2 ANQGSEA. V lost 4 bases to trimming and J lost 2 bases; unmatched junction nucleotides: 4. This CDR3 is CSVGTGDNTEAFF. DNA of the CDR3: TGCAGCGTTGGGACAGGAGATAACACTGAAGCTTTCTTT.

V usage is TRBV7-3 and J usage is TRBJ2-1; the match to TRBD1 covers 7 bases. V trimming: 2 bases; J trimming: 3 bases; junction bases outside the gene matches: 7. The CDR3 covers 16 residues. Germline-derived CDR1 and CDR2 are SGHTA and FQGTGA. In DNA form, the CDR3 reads TGTGCCAGCAGCTTAGGGGTAGGGGGCGACTACAATGAGCAGTTCTTC. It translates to CASSLGVGGDYNEQFF.

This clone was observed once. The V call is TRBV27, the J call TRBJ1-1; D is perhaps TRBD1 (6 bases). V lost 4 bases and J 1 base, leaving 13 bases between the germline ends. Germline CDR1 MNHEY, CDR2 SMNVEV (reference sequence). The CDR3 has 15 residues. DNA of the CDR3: TGTGCCAGCAGTTCCTGGGACACCCAGAACACTGAAGCTTTCTTT. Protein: CASSSWDTQNTEAFF.